The 3 T cell receptor beta chains in this list originate from one sample, sequenced in a study of T cell responses to AZD1222 COVID-19 vaccine. Clones were read by immunoSEQ multiplex PCR, and TCRdb kept only the in-frame ones, dropping some. The data contain 150,000 to 190,000 clones, 75% to 90% of them seen just once; the ten biggest clones take up 5.5% to 7%. This specimen was peripheral blood, taken after recovery from COVID-19. The receptors originated from an adult who had recovered from COVID-19.

J is TRBJ1-4 and V is TRBV13; no firm D call. V was pared by 2 bases and J by 0 bases, with 7 bases between. The germline V gene encodes CDR1 PRHDT and CDR2 FYEKMQ (reference sequence). The CDR3 runs to 15 residues. The CDR3 sequence: CASSLIGSTNEKLFF. In DNA form, the CDR3 reads TGTGCCAGCAGCTTAATTGGGTCAACTAATGAAAAACTGTTTTTT.

The V call is TRBV5-5, the J call TRBJ1-6; D is perhaps TRBD1 (6 bases). V was clipped by 4 bases and J by 11 bases, with 16 bases between them. The CDR3 totals 14 residues. The V gene's germline CDR1 is SGHKS and CDR2 YYEKEE (reference sequence). Here the CDR3 reads CASSVQGGDAPLHF. In DNA form, the CDR3 reads TGTGCCAGCAGCGTACAGGGAGGAGATGCACCCCTCCACTTT.

The chain carries TRBV11-3 and TRBJ1-5; TRBD1 might be the D (5 bases). Per germline, CDR1 SGHNT and CDR2 YENEEA. V dropped 5 bases and J dropped 3 bases, with 23 bases sitting between them. The CDR3 is 18 residues long. DNA of the CDR3: TGTGCCAGCAGCCCGCAAGGCGGGACCTTCCTGGACAATCAGCCCCAGCATTTT. Translating it yields CASSPQGGTFLDNQPQHF.